This T cell receptor (beta chain) was recorded in a study of TIL therapy for anti-PD-1-resistant metastatic lung cancer. Study-level background: Tumors carried a median roughly 1.5 non-synonymous mutations per megabase. Study-level results: Many TIL product clones were absent from baseline tumor, suggesting clonal contraction.

The immunoSEQ assay was v3. Profiling relied on immunoSEQ multiplex PCR, and the TCRdb table lists in-frame clones only, not all of them. The sample lists more than 90,000 clones; under 70% were seen once. Time point denoted: pre-treatment sample, taken before nivolumab and TIL therapy. The tumor samples were excised metastases, mostly pleural nodules or supraclavicular lymph nodes. Concerning this clone itself: Antigen unknown.

Germline-derived CDR1 and CDR2 are LNHNV and YYDKDF (reference sequence). The CDR3 runs 15 residues. V lost 1 base and J lost 4; bases outside the gene matches: 4. The sequencing used tumor tissue, collected at baseline. The clonotype was recovered from a person between 30 and 80 years old with non-small cell lung cancer. The rearrangement uses TRBV15 and TRBJ2-5, with 9 bases lining up with TRBD1. CDR3 sequence reads: CATSRVGQGRETQYF. The CDR3 nucleotides read TGTGCCACCAGCAGAGTCGGACAGGGGCGAGAGACCCAGTACTTC.